This T cell receptor beta chain was sequenced during a study of cytomegalovirus exposure and HLA in healthy donors. Study in general: Early released data comprised about 84 million unique TCRs from HLA-typed donors.

Study-level results: It was only CMV serostatus that was available as immune exposure information. A few CMV-associated chains proved CMV antigen-specific in vitro. It was shown in a later analysis that HLA-associated TCR beta chains were more clonally expanded than other, equally common chains.

The germline gives CDR1 GTSNPN, CDR2 SVGIG (reference sequence). This CDR3 is 16 amino acids long. V gave up 2 bases and J gave up 0 bases, with 14 bases separating them. Amplification used 60 Vbeta primers and 13 Jbeta primers. Assay: immunoSEQ multiplex PCR; the TCRdb copy retains only in-frame clones and omits some. Of roughly 250,000 clones detected, about four fifths appear once; the ten largest clones hold 2%. This clone has just one count. As yet, its antigen is unknown. The sample taken for sequencing was PBMCs. The chain has TRBV30 and TRBJ2-4; no definite D call. The clonotype comes from a middle-aged woman in good health and CMV-seropositive. This chain's CDR3 is CAWSSGRSLAKNIQYF. For the CDR3, the DNA is TGTGCCTGGAGTTCCGGCAGGTCATTAGCCAAAAACATTCAGTACTTC. The whole variable domain, filled in from reference TRBV30 and TRBJ2-4, reads SQTIHQWPATLVQPVGSPLSLECTVEGTSNPNLYWYRQAAGRGLQLLFYSVGIGQISSEVPQNLSASRPQDRQFILSSKKLLLSDSGFYLCAWSSGRSLAKNIQYFGAGTRLSVL.